A selection of T cell receptor beta chains follows, all from one sample in a study of cytomegalovirus exposure and HLA in healthy donors. Here immunoSEQ multiplex PCR was the method, and the copy in TCRdb shows in-frame clones only, minus some. The sample lists tens of thousands of clones; 80% to 90% were seen once. The sequencing sample was made of PBMCs. These receptors originate from a woman aged 18-29 years in good health and CMV-seronegative. The CDR3 runs from the conserved cysteine through the conserved F or W. A D gene is named only where the DNA matches it firmly. Clone size is not always given. Where it is, it says once, few, many or a class for expanded clones.

d_gene,abundance,j_gene,v_gene,CDR3nt,CDR3aa
TRBD1,-,TRBJ2-7,TRBV27,TGTGCCAGCTCCGGGACAGGGACGCACGAGCAGTACTTC,CASSGTGTHEQYF
TRBD2,once,TRBJ2-7,TRBV12-5,TGTGCTAGTGGTTTCGGGGGGAACGAGCAGTACTTC,CASGFGGNEQYF
TRBD2,-,TRBJ2-7,TRBV5-1,TGCGCCAGCCGGACTAGCGGGAGTTTTATCTACGAGCAGTACTTC,CASRTSGSFIYEQYF
-,-,TRBJ1-3,TRBV9,TGTGCCAGCAGCGTAGGGGGAGGACTAAACACCATATATTTT,CASSVGGGLNTIYF
TRBD2,medium-sized,TRBJ2-1,TRBV7-3,TGTGCCAGCAGCCTATTAGCGGGAGCCTCCCGTAGTGAGCAGTTCTTC,CASSLLAGASRSEQFF
TRBD1,-,TRBJ1-3,TRBV5-1,TGCGCCAGCAGCCCGACAGGGATCGTCGGAAACACCATATATTTT,CASSPTGIVGNTIYF
-,-,TRBJ1-2,TRBV6-9,TGTGCCAGCAGCCTGGACAGACTCTATGGCTACACCTTC,CASSLDRLYGYTF
TRBD2,-,TRBJ2-2,TRBV11-3,TGTGCCAGCAGCTCCGGGGTAGCGGGAGTCACCGGGGAGCTGTTTTTT,CASSSGVAGVTGELFF
-,-,TRBJ2-1,TRBV2,TGTGCCAGCAGTGATTTATCGGGGAGCTCCTACAATGAGCAGTTCTTC,CASSDLSGSSYNEQFF
-,-,TRBJ1-4,TRBV6-5,TGTGCCAGCAGTTACTCAGCAGGAGGGAAAAAACTGTTTTTT,CASSYSAGGKKLFF
TRBD2,-,TRBJ2-2,TRBV9,TGTGCCAGCAGCGTTGGGACTAGCGGGGGGTACACCGGGGAGCTGTTTTTT,CASSVGTSGGYTGELFF
-,-,TRBJ2-3,TRBV11-1,TGTGCCAGCAGCTTAAGACAGACAGATACGCAGTATTTT,CASSLRQTDTQYF
TRBD1,once,TRBJ2-3,TRBV5-6,TGTGCCAGCAGCCGTACCGGGACAGGGGGAAACACAGATACGCAGTATTTT,CASSRTGTGGNTDTQYF
-,-,TRBJ2-7,TRBV11-2,TGTGCCAGCAGCTTACATTCCCCCCAAGCAGGGTACTCCTACGAGCAGTACTTC,CASSLHSPQAGYSYEQYF
TRBD2,-,TRBJ2-1,TRBV6-4,TGTGCCAGCAGTGACTCAGCGGGGGGGCCGGATGAGCAGTTCTTC,CASSDSAGGPDEQFF
-,-,TRBJ1-6,TRBV5-1,TGCGCCAGCAGCCCCCGGACAGCCAATTCACCCCTCCACTTT,CASSPRTANSPLHF